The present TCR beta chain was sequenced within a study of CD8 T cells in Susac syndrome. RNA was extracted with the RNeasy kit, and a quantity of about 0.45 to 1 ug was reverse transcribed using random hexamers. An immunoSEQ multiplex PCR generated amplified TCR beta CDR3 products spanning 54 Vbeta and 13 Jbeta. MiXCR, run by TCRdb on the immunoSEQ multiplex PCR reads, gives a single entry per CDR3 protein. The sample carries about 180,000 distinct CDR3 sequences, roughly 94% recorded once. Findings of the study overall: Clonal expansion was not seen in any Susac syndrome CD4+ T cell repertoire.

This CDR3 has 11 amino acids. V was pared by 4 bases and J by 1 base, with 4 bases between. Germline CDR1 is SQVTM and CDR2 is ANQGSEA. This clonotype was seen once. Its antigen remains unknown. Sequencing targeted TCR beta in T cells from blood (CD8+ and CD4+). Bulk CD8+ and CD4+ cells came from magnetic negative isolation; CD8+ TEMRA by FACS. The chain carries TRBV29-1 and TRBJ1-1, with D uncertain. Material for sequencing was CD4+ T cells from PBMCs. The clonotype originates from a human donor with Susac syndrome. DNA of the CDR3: TGCAGCGTTGCCCAGAACACTGAAGCTTTCTTT. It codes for CSVAQNTEAFF.